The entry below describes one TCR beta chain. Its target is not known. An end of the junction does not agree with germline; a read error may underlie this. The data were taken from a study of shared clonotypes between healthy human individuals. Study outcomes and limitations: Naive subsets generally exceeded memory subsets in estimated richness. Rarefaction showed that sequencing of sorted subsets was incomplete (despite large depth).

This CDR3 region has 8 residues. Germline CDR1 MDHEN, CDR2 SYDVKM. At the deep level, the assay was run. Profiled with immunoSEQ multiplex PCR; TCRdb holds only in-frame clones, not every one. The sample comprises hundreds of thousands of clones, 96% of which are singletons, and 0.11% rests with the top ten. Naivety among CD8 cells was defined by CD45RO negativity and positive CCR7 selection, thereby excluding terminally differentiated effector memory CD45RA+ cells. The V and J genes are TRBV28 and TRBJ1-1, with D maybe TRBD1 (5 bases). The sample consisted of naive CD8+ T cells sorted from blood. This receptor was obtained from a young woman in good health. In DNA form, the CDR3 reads TGTGCCAGCAGTTCCGGGACTTTT. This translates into CASSSGTF. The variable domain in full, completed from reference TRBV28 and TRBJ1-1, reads DVKVTQSSRYLVKRTGEKVFLECVQDMDHENMFWYRQDPGLGLRLIYFSYDVKMKEKGDIPEGYSVSREKKERFSLILESASTNQTSMYLCASSSGTFGQGTRLTVV.